Below, 2 T cell receptor beta chains from the same sample are listed, as sequenced in a study of blood T cell repertoires in COVID-19. Only in-frame clones appear in the TCRdb table, and some are missing; sequencing was by immunoSEQ multiplex PCR. The sample records hundreds of thousands of clones, more than 65% being singletons. The specimen was peripheral blood. These receptors were obtained from a woman at least 80 years old with acute or convalescent COVID-19.

The V and J genes are TRBV6-6 and TRBJ2-7; the match to TRBD2 covers 14 bases. V trimming: 4 bases; J trimming: 6 bases; junction bases outside the gene matches: 5. From germline, CDR1 is MNHNY and CDR2 SVGAGI (reference sequence). The CDR3 is made up of 15 amino acids. CDR3 in amino acids: CASSSTGLAGVEQYF. The CDR3 bases are TGTGCCAGCAGTTCAACGGGACTAGCGGGAGTCGAGCAGTACTTC.

This chain joins TRBV10-2 and TRBJ2-7; 8 bases line up with TRBD1. This CDR3 contains 13 residues. Germline lookup yields CDR1 WSHSY and CDR2 SAAADI. V was clipped by 6 bases and J by 4 bases; unmatched bases: 5. CDR3: CASSTGGIYEQYF. CDR3 sequence (DNA): TGCGCCAGCAGCACAGGGGGTATTTACGAGCAGTACTTC.